These T cell receptor beta chains were read from a single sample in a study of shared clonotypes between healthy human individuals. Assay: immunoSEQ multiplex PCR; the TCRdb copy retains only in-frame clones and omits some. The sample records around 2.1 million clones, 85% to 95% being singletons. The source material was naive CD8+ T cells from PBMCs. The receptors were sampled from a young man in good health. Some clones in this sample may be carry-over from other donors' samples. The CDR3 runs from the conserved cysteine through the conserved F or W. A D gene is named only where the DNA matches it firmly. Clone size is not always given. Where it is, it says once, few, many or a class for expanded clones.

j_call d_call v_call clone_size cdr3_nt cdr3_aa
TRBJ2-1 TRBD2 TRBV6-1 NA TGTGCCAGCAGTCCAGCGGGAGGGCTCTACAATGAGCAGTTCTTC CASSPAGGLYNEQFF
TRBJ1-2 TRBD1 TRBV9 NA TGTGCCAGCAGCGTAGGTCCCCAGGGGGCTCATGGCTACACCTTC CASSVGPQGAHGYTF
TRBJ2-7 NA TRBV28 NA TGTGCCAGCAGTTTTATTGGGCAGGGGGGATACGAGCAGTACTTC CASSFIGQGGYEQYF
TRBJ2-7 TRBD2 TRBV13 NA TGTGCCAGCAGGGGACTACCTGAGGACGAGCAGTACTTC CASRGLPEDEQYF
TRBJ2-2 NA TRBV29-1 NA TGCAGCGCCGTGACTAGAATTTCCACCGGGGAGCTGTTTTTT CSAVTRISTGELFF
TRBJ2-1 TRBD2 TRBV6-5 NA TGTGCCAGCAGTTACGGGGCTAGCGGGACTGAGCAGTTCTTC CASSYGASGTEQFF
TRBJ1-5 TRBD1 TRBV28 NA TGTGCCAGCACCCATTGGACAGGGGGCTTTCAGCCCCAGCATTTT CASTHWTGGFQPQHF
TRBJ2-1 TRBD1 TRBV29-1 NA TGCAGCGGACAGGGGCCCCCATACAATGAGCAGTTCTTC CSGQGPPYNEQFF
TRBJ1-1 NA TRBV5-4 NA TGTGCCAGCAGCTTGGATGCAGGCACCACCCCTGAAGCTTTCTTT CASSLDAGTTPEAFF
TRBJ2-1 NA TRBV27 NA TGTGCCAGCCTAGGGAGTTTGTACAATGAGCAGTTCTTC CASLGSLYNEQFF
TRBJ2-1 NA TRBV4-2 once TGTGCCAGCAGCCAATCCGAAGGGTCCTACAATGAGCAGTTCTTC CASSQSEGSYNEQFF
TRBJ2-7 NA TRBV28 NA TGTGCCAGCAGTTTAGAACAGGGCAACGAGCAGTACTTC CASSLEQGNEQYF
TRBJ2-1 TRBD1 TRBV7-9 NA TGTGCCAGCAGCACCCAGACAGGGCCGAGTTACAATGAGCAGTTCTTC CASSTQTGPSYNEQFF
TRBJ2-5 TRBD2 TRBV4-1 NA TGCGCCAGCAGCCAACCTAGGGACGGGGGGGAAGAGACCCAGTACTTC CASSQPRDGGEETQYF
TRBJ2-7 NA TRBV5-1 NA TGCGCCAGCAGCCCTGGTGTCGGTTCCTCCTACGAGCAGTACTTC CASSPGVGSSYEQYF
TRBJ2-7 TRBD2 TRBV7-9 NA TGTGCCAGCAGCTTACCCGCCGCTAGCGGGATACCCTACGAGCAGTACTTC CASSLPAASGIPYEQYF
TRBJ1-1 TRBD1 TRBV5-1 few TGCGCCAGCAGCTTCGGGGGACAGGTCTACACTGAAGCTTTCTTT CASSFGGQVYTEAFF
TRBJ2-1 NA TRBV4-2 NA TGTGCCAGCAGCCCAGCGATTTCCTACAATGAGCAGTTCTTC CASSPAISYNEQFF
TRBJ2-7 NA TRBV7-9 NA TGTGCCACCCGGACGGCCGCCGACTACGAGCAGTACTTC CATRTAADYEQYF